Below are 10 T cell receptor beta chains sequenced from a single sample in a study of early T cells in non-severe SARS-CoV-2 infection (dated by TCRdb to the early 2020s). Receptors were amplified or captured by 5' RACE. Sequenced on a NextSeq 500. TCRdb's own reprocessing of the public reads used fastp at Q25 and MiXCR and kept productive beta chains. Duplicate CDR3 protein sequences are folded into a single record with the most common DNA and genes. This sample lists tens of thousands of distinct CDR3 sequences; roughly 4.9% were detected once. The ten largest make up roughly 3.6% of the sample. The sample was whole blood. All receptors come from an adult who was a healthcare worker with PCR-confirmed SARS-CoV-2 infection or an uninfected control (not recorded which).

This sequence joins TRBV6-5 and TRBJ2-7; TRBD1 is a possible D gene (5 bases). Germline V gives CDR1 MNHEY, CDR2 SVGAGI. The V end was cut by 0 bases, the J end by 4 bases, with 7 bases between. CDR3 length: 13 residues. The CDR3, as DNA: TGTGCCAGCAGTTACTCGCAGGGTTACGAGCAGTACTTC. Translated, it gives CASSYSQGYEQYF.

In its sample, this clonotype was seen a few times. This chain's CDR3 is CASGGTDYPYEQYF. The DNA of the CDR3 is TGCGCCAGCGGCGGGACAGATTATCCCTACGAGCAGTACTTC. The rearrangement links TRBV5-1 to TRBJ2-7; D perhaps matches TRBD1 (7 bases). The CDR3 totals 14 residues. V was trimmed by 7 bases and J by 2 bases, leaving 16 bases between them. Per germline, CDR1 SGHRS and CDR2 YFSETQ.

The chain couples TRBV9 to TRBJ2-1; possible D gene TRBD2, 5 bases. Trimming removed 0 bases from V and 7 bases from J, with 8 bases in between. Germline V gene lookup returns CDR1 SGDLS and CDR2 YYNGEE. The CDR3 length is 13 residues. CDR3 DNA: TGTGCCAGCAGCGTAGGACCGGGGAATGAGCAGTTCTTC. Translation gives CASSVGPGNEQFF.

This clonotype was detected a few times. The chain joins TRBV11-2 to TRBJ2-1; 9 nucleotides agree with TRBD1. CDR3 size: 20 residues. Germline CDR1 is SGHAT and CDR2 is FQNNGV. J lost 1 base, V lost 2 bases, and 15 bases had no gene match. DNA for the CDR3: TGTGCCAGCAGCTTAAGGACAGGGGCAGCGGGACTTGGGTCCTACAATGAGCAGTTCTTC. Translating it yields CASSLRTGAAGLGSYNEQFF.

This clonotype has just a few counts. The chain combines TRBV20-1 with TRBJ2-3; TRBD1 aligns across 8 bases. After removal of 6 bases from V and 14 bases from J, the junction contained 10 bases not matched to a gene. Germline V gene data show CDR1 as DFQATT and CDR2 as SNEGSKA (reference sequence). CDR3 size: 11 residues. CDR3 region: CSAQDRGVPYF. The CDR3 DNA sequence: TGCAGTGCCCAAGACAGGGGAGTCCCGTATTTT.

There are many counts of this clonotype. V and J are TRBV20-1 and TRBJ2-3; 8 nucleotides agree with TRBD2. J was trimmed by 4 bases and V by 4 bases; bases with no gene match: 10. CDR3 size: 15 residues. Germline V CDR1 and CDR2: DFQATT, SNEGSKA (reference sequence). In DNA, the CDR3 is TGCAGTGCTAATAGAGCGGGAGTAGAGGCAGATACGCAGTATTTT. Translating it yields CSANRAGVEADTQYF.

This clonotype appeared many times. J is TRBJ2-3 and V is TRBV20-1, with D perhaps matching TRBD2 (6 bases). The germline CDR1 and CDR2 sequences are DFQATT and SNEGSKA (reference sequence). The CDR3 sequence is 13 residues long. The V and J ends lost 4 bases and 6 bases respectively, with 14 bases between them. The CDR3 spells CSANSGGEDTQYF. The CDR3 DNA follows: TGCAGTGCTAATAGCGGAGGGGAGGATACGCAGTATTTT.

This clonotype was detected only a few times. CDR3 nucleotides: TGTGCCAGCAGTTTAGTCAGGGGAGGGATCGAGCAGTACTTC. It codes for CASSLVRGGIEQYF. This chain uses TRBV28 with TRBJ2-7, with D possibly TRBD2 on 7 matching bases. The CDR3 contains 14 residues. V was cut by 2 bases and J by 6 bases, with 14 bases left in between. Germline assignment: CDR1 MDHEN and CDR2 SYDVKM.

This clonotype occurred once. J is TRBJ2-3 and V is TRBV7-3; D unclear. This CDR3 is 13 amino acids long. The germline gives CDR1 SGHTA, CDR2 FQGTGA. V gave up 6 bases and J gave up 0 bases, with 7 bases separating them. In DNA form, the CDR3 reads TGTGCCAGCAGTTATTCGAGCACAGATACGCAGTATTTT. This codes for CASSYSSTDTQYF.

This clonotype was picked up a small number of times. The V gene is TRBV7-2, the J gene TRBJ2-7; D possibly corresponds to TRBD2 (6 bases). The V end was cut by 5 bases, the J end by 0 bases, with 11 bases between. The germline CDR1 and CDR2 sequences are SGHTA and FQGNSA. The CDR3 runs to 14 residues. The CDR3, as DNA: TGTGCCAGCAGCCCTGGGGGGAGCTCCTACGAGCAGTACTTC. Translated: CASSPGGSSYEQYF.